Listed here are 26 T cell receptor beta chains from one sample, sequenced in a study of T cells in Graves' hyperthyroidism and ophthalmopathy. Researchers took RNA transcripts and amplified the TCR beta CDR3 regions from them. During a first-round RT-PCR of the TCR CDR3, the HTBI primer set was used. From the multiplex PCR reads, TCRdb called clonotypes with MiXCR, one entry per CDR3 protein. The profile covers 350,000 to 450,000 distinct CDR3 sequences, with roughly an eighth appearing a single time and around 27% taken by the ten largest. The specimen was blood. These receptors were obtained from a man aged 45-65 years with Graves' ophthalmopathy.

In its sample, this clonotype was seen a few times. The rearrangement links TRBV25-1 to TRBJ1-2; D perhaps matches TRBD1 (5 bases). Between the trimmed V and J ends, which lost 0 bases and 12 bases, there was a span of 17 bases. The CDR3 is made up of 14 amino acids. Germline assignment: CDR1 MGHDK and CDR2 SYGVNS. The DNA for the CDR3 is TGTGCCAGCAGTGAATATGAGGACATAAAGGTTCACACCTTC. Its translation: CASSEYEDIKVHTF.

This clonotype was detected ten times or more. The chain recombines TRBV2 with TRBJ1-4; D remains ambiguous. Trimming left V 11 bases short and J 7 bases short, with 20 bases between. CDR3 size: 14 residues. CDR1 and CDR2 (germline): SNHLY, FYNNEI. As DNA, the CDR3 is TGTGCCTCGGAGAAGACGTACGGCCTTGAAAAACTGTTTTTT. Residues: CASEKTYGLEKLFF.

This clonotype appeared many times. V is TRBV3-1 and J is TRBJ2-7; the match to TRBD2 covers 12 bases. With V trimmed by 1 base and J by 4 bases, 8 bases remained unmatched. The CDR3 is 17 amino acids. Germline CDR1 LGHDT, CDR2 YNNKEL (reference sequence). The CDR3 nucleotides read TGTGCCAGCAGCCAAGGGGCTAGCGGGAGGGCCGTGTACGAGCAGTACTTC. As protein: CASSQGASGRAVYEQYF.

Only a few counts were recorded for this clonotype. V and J are TRBV24-1 and TRBJ2-2; D gene ambiguous. Trimming took 0 bases from V and 5 from J, leaving 12 bases between them. The CDR3 sequence is 16 residues long. The germline V gene has CDR1 KGHDR and CDR2 SFDVKD. CDR3 DNA: TGTGCCACCAGTGATTTGCGCCAAGGGCGGACCGGGGAGCTGTTTTTT. It specifies CATSDLRQGRTGELFF.

The chain recombines TRBV4-1 with TRBJ2-3; possible D gene TRBD2, 5 bases. Germline-derived CDR1 and CDR2 are MGHRA and YSYEKL. The CDR3 extends over 16 amino acids. Between the trimmed V and J ends, which lost 0 bases and 2 bases, there was a span of 12 bases. CDR3 DNA sequence: TGCGCCAGCAGCCAAGATAGGTCCCTAGCCACAGATACGCAGTATTTT. Its translation is CASSQDRSLATDTQYF.

This clonotype occurred many times. The V and J genes are TRBV15 and TRBJ1-1, with D possibly matching TRBD1 (5 bases). The CDR3 is 16 residues long. Germline lookup yields CDR1 LNHNV and CDR2 YYDKDF (reference sequence). V lost 0 bases and J lost 3, with 14 bases in between. Here the CDR3 reads CATSREDAGWDTEAFF. The CDR3 DNA reads as TGTGCCACCAGCAGAGAAGACGCAGGGTGGGACACTGAAGCTTTCTTT.

This clonotype has a handful of counts. The chain links TRBV7-9 to TRBJ2-1; a possible D gene is TRBD2 (5 bases). The CDR3 sequence is 16 residues long. The V gene's germline CDR1 is SEHNR and CDR2 FQNEAQ (reference sequence). V was pared by 3 bases and J by 1 base, with 13 bases between. This chain's CDR3 is CASSFTAVVSYNEQFF. CDR3 bases: TGTGCCAGCAGCTTCACAGCGGTGGTTTCCTACAATGAGCAGTTCTTC.

Concerning this clonotype itself: A single base separates this from a much larger clone, so it may be a read error. This sequence joins TRBV7-9 and TRBJ2-1, with 12 bases lining up with TRBD2. V lost 4 bases to trimming and J lost 10 bases; unmatched junction nucleotides: 11. The CDR3 totals 16 residues. Germline V gene sequence: CDR1 SEHNR, CDR2 FQNEAQ (reference sequence). The CDR3 DNA sequence: TGTGCCAGCAGCTCCGGACTAGCGGGACCCCGGGCAGAGCAGTTCTTC. Encoded protein: CASSSGLAGPRAEQFF.

This sequence joins TRBV7-8 and TRBJ2-3, with D hard to call. V lost 5 bases, J lost 2 bases, and 17 bases lay in between. Germline values: CDR1 SGHVS, CDR2 FQNEAQ. CDR3 length equals 16 residues. Written as DNA, the CDR3 is TGTGCCAGCAGCCCGAGCCCGGACGGTTTCACAGATACGCAGTATTTT. Translation: CASSPSPDGFTDTQYF. Variable domain in full (rest from reference TRBV7-8 and TRBJ2-3): GAGVSQSPRYKVAKRGQDVALRCDPISGHVSLFWYQQALGQGPEFLTYFQNEAQLDKSGLPSDRFFAERPEGSVSTLKIQRTQQEDSAVYLCASSPSPDGFTDTQYFGPGTRLTVL.

This clonotype was observed many times. This chain joins TRBV28 and TRBJ1-1; tentative D call: TRBD1 (5 bases). V shed 7 bases and J shed 4 bases, with 16 bases lying between them. CDR3 size: 14 residues. Germline V gene lookup returns CDR1 MDHEN and CDR2 SYDVKM. Here the CDR3 reads CASTPPKGTTEAFF. The CDR3 DNA follows: TGTGCCAGCACCCCGCCCAAAGGGACCACTGAAGCTTTCTTT.

This clonotype has at least ten counts. J is TRBJ2-2 and V is TRBV7-8; 7 bases map to TRBD1. This CDR3 has 17 residues. Losses at the gene ends were 4 bases for V and 8 bases for J; bases not matched to a gene: 16. Per the germline V gene, CDR1 is SGHVS and CDR2 is FQNEAQ. The CDR3, as DNA: TGTGCCAGCAGCTCACACCTCGGGTACAGGGGCGATGGGGAGCTGTTTTTT. It specifies CASSSHLGYRGDGELFF.

This clonotype was counted at least ten times. The gene calls are TRBV24-1 and TRBJ2-1; possibly TRBD2 for D (5 bases). The CDR3 spans 14 residues. The V gene lost 4 bases and the J gene lost 6 bases, with 12 bases spanning the gap. CDR1 KGHDR and CDR2 SFDVKD come from the germline V gene. CDR3 coding DNA: TGTGCCACCAGTGACCCCGACTACCTCAATGAGCAGTTCTTC. It yields the protein CATSDPDYLNEQFF.

This clonotype occurred a few times. The conserved phenylalanine or tryptophan is not found at the CDR3 terminus, so this likely reflects a read error. The chain couples TRBV7-9 to TRBJ2-1; D perhaps matches TRBD1 (5 bases). Per germline, CDR1 SEHNR and CDR2 FQNEAQ (reference sequence). The CDR3 extends over 17 amino acids. V lost 5 bases and J 0 bases, leaving 17 bases between the germline ends. As DNA, the CDR3 is TGTGCCAGCAGCCCCCCCGTTGGGGCAAGCTCCTACAATGAGCAGTTCCTC. Protein product: CASSPPVGASSYNEQFL.

This clonotype came up a few times. The chain links TRBV12-3 or TRBV12-4 to TRBJ1-2; D uncertain. V was trimmed by 5 bases and J by 2 bases, leaving 9 bases between them. The CDR3 runs 13 residues. The CDR3 spells CASSRSENYGYTF. For the CDR3, the DNA is TGTGCCAGCAGTCGAAGTGAGAACTATGGCTACACCTTC.

This clonotype was recorded many times. This sequence joins TRBV11-2 and TRBJ2-7, with 7 bases identical to TRBD1. Per germline, CDR1 SGHAT and CDR2 FQNNGV. This CDR3 is 14 amino acids long. Unmatched junction bases numbered 10, after V lost 6 bases and J lost 5 bases. The CDR3 DNA reads TGTGCCAGCAGTTTACAGGGGCTGGGGGACGAGCAGTACTTC. Its translation: CASSLQGLGDEQYF.

This clonotype has only a few counts. The rearrangement joins TRBV7-9 to TRBJ1-3; 7 positions match TRBD1. The CDR3 contains 14 residues. The V gene's germline CDR1 is SEHNR and CDR2 FQNEAQ (reference sequence). Trimming cost V 5 bases and J 6 bases; bases outside gene matches: 7. The DNA for the CDR3 is TGTGCCAGCAGCGCCGGGACAGCATCAAACACCATATATTTT. It encodes CASSAGTASNTIYF.

The chain joins TRBV14 to TRBJ1-1; D gene uncertain. Germline loops: CDR1 SGHDN, CDR2 FVKESK. Trimming removed 1 base from V and 1 base from J, with 7 bases in between. This CDR3 contains 14 residues. The CDR3 is CASSQVGRNTEAFF. In DNA form, the CDR3 reads TGTGCCAGCAGCCAAGTAGGGAGGAACACTGAAGCTTTCTTT.

The table lists this clonotype with many counts. The chain joins TRBV20-1 to TRBJ2-1, with D uncertain. V gave up 7 bases and J gave up 0 bases, with 10 bases separating them. CDR1 and CDR2 from the germline V gene are DFQATT and SNEGSKA (reference sequence). CDR3 length equals 13 residues. CDR3: CSVYGSSYNEQFF. CDR3 in DNA: TGCAGTGTGTACGGTAGCTCCTACAATGAGCAGTTCTTC.

This rearrangement joins TRBV28 to TRBJ1-2, with a weak D call TRBD1 (5 bases). The CDR3 has 12 residues. V lost 7 bases to trimming and J lost 7 bases, with 13 bases between them. Germline V gene sequence: CDR1 MDHEN, CDR2 SYDVKM. The CDR3 is CASIPVGGGYTF. CDR3 DNA: TGTGCCAGCATCCCCGTGGGGGGTGGCTACACCTTC.

This clonotype has just a few counts. The chain is built from TRBV28 and TRBJ2-1; D not resolved. The CDR3 is 13 residues long. The V gene's germline CDR1 is MDHEN and CDR2 SYDVKM. The V end lost 6 bases, the J end lost 8 bases, and 14 bases lay between the germline ends. CDR3 amino acids: CASRRIGPYEQFF. CDR3 in DNA: TGTGCCAGCAGGAGAATAGGACCATATGAGCAGTTCTTC. Filled out from reference TRBV28 and TRBJ2-1, the complete variable domain reads DVKVTQSSRYLVKRTGEKVFLECVQDMDHENMFWYRQDPGLGLRLIYFSYDVKMKEKGDIPEGYSVSREKKERFSLILESASTNQTSMYLCASRRIGPYEQFFGPGTRLTVL.

This clonotype was seen at least ten times. One end of the junction is discordant with germline, which a read error may explain. CDR3 sequence (DNA): TGTGCCTGGCGGACAGGGGATTTTACTGTAGCTTTCTTT. This sequence encodes CAWRTGDFTVAFF. The chain has TRBV30 and TRBJ1-1; 9 bases are a match to TRBD1. The CDR3 runs 13 residues. Germline-derived CDR1 and CDR2 are GTSNPN and SVGIG (reference sequence).

This clonotype showed up just a few times. The chain has TRBV29-1 and TRBJ1-2; possibly TRBD1 for D (5 bases). The CDR3 sequence is 12 residues long. V lost 3 bases, J lost 8 bases, and 13 bases lay in between. From germline, CDR1 is SQVTM and CDR2 ANQGSEA. The CDR3: CSVDQGFRGYTF. The DNA for the CDR3 is TGCAGCGTTGACCAGGGTTTCAGAGGCTACACCTTC. The complete variable domain, with remaining parts taken from reference TRBV29-1 and TRBJ1-2, reads SAVISQKPSRDICQRGTSLTIQCQVDSQVTMMFWYRQQPGQSLTLIATANQGSEATYESGFVIDKFPISRPNLTFSTLTVSNMSPEDSSIYLCSVDQGFRGYTFGSGTRLTVV.

This clonotype was recorded at least ten times. The chain uses TRBV20-1 and TRBJ2-2; D assignment may be TRBD1 or TRBD2 (6 bases each). The germline V gene has CDR1 DFQATT and CDR2 SNEGSKA (reference sequence). This CDR3 spans 18 amino acids. V was trimmed by 5 bases and J by 0 bases, leaving 22 bases between them. In nucleotides, the CDR3 is TGCAGTGCTTCAGGGGTGGAGGGAACGCTCGCGAACACCGGGGAGCTGTTTTTT. This codes for CSASGVEGTLANTGELFF.

In its sample, this clonotype was seen many times. This sequence joins TRBV5-1 and TRBJ2-7, with D tentatively TRBD1 (5 bases). Germline-derived CDR1 and CDR2 are SGHRS and YFSETQ. This CDR3 comprises 13 residues. Between the trimmed V and J ends, which lost 4 bases and 6 bases, there was a span of 14 bases. Written as DNA, the CDR3 is TGCGCCAGCAGCGTCGACAGTATGGGCGAGCAGTACTTC. Protein: CASSVDSMGEQYF.

V is TRBV29-1 and J is TRBJ1-1; D ambiguous. Germline V gives CDR1 SQVTM, CDR2 ANQGSEA. The CDR3 has 10 amino acids. The V and J ends lost 7 bases and 7 bases respectively, with 10 bases between them. The CDR3 DNA reads TGCAGCGCATCGGACGGTGAAGCTTTCTTT. Residues: CSASDGEAFF. The complete variable domain, with remaining parts taken from reference TRBV29-1 and TRBJ1-1, reads SAVISQKPSRDICQRGTSLTIQCQVDSQVTMMFWYRQQPGQSLTLIATANQGSEATYESGFVIDKFPISRPNLTFSTLTVSNMSPEDSSIYLCSASDGEAFFGQGTRLTVV.

This clonotype was recorded a few times. This chain connects TRBV7-2 to TRBJ1-1, with D perhaps matching TRBD1 (6 bases). The CDR3 has 13 amino acids. Trimming left V 8 bases short and J 7 bases short, with 17 bases between. CDR1 and CDR2 from the germline V gene are SGHTA and FQGNSA. The CDR3, as DNA: TGTGCCAGCTGTTTGCCCTACAGGGATGAAGCTTTCTTT. It translates to CASCLPYRDEAFF. The full variable domain, its missing parts supplied by reference TRBV7-2 and TRBJ1-1, is GAGVSQSPSNKVTEKGKDVELRCDPISGHTALYWYRQSLGQGLEFLIYFQGNSAPDKSGLPSDRFSAERTGGSVSTLTIQRTQQEDSAVYLCASCLPYRDEAFFGQGTRLTVV.